This T cell receptor (beta chain) was identified in a study of beta chain features in type 1 diabetes. Study in general: Patients did not differ from healthy donors in age, gender or cell yield.

Points from the study as a whole: Type 1 diabetes patients had moderately but significantly shorter TCRB CDR3s in all four CD4+ subsets. Fewer junction insertions and more nucleotide deletions appeared in type 1 diabetes patients. Cells with high TCR expression could be over-represented when cDNA is sequenced.

Details on this clone: Antigen specificity is unknown.

Sequencing targeted expressed TCRB transcripts, as all isolated RNA had been reverse transcribed. Method: immunoSEQ multiplex PCR; TCRdb's copy keeps in-frame clones and lacks some. The sample holds 630,000 or so clones, over 12% seen once. Using CD45RO/CCR7/CD25/CD127/CD95/CD27, CD4+ naive, central memory, regulatory and stem cell-like memory cells were sorted. This clonotype was sampled from a man aged 18-30 years with type 1 diabetes. What was sequenced was naive CD4+ T cells from blood.

The CDR3 DNA follows: TGTGCCAGCTCACCAGCGGGGTACTCCTACAATGAGCAGTTCTTC. Protein product: CASSPAGYSYNEQFF. The chain is built from TRBV18 and TRBJ2-1, with D maybe TRBD2 (6 bases). Trimming left V 2 bases short and J 0 bases short, with 8 bases between. The length of the CDR3 is 15 residues. Germline V gives CDR1 KGHSH, CDR2 LQKENI.